The rows below give T cell receptor beta chains drawn from one sample of a study of blood T cells in healthy people across ages. TCRdb fed the 5' RACE reads into MiXCR, producing one record per CDR3 protein. The sample has hundreds of thousands of distinct CDR3 sequences, around three fifths seen once. The sequenced material came from blood. The receptors come from a man between 60 and 75 years old in good health. The CDR3 runs from the conserved cysteine through the conserved F or W. The D gene is left open where the match is weak. Part of the rows lack a size; the others show once, few, many or a class for expanded clones.

CDR3 DNA: TGTGCCAGCAGCTTGAGCGGGGGAGGAGGGGAGCAGTACTTC; CDR3 protein: CASSLSGGGGEQYF; J gene: TRBJ2-7; V gene: TRBV12-3/TRBV12-4; D gene: TRBD2; clone size: NA
CDR3 DNA: TGTGCCAGCAGCTTAGCCTCACTAGCTAGGGAAGAGACCCAGTACTTC; CDR3 protein: CASSLASLAREETQYF; J gene: TRBJ2-5; V gene: TRBV11-2; D gene: NA; clone size: NA
CDR3 DNA: TGCGCCAGCAGTGAAGCTAGCGGGGCCTACGAGCAGTACTTC; CDR3 protein: CASSEASGAYEQYF; J gene: TRBJ2-7; V gene: TRBV10-2; D gene: TRBD2; clone size: NA
CDR3 DNA: TGTGCCAGCAGCCAGAGGGGAATGCGGTATGAAAACATTCAGTACTTC; CDR3 protein: CASSQRGMRYENIQYF; J gene: TRBJ2-4; V gene: TRBV14; D gene: NA; clone size: NA
CDR3 DNA: TGCAGCGTTCGACAGGGGGCCGGTGAGCAGTTCTTC; CDR3 protein: CSVRQGAGEQFF; J gene: TRBJ2-1; V gene: TRBV29-1; D gene: TRBD1; clone size: NA
CDR3 DNA: TGTGCCAGCAGTTTAGAGGGCAGGGGGCCCTATGGCTACACCTTC; CDR3 protein: CASSLEGRGPYGYTF; J gene: TRBJ1-2; V gene: TRBV27; D gene: TRBD1; clone size: NA
CDR3 DNA: TGTGCCAGCAGTTTGGGGCATAGCAATCAGCCCCAGCATTTT; CDR3 protein: CASSLGHSNQPQHF; J gene: TRBJ1-5; V gene: TRBV5-5; D gene: NA; clone size: NA
CDR3 DNA: TGTGCCTCCGGGATCGGACTAGCGACTTATACGCAGTATTTT; CDR3 protein: CASGIGLATYTQYF; J gene: TRBJ2-3; V gene: TRBV12-3/TRBV12-4; D gene: TRBD2; clone size: NA
CDR3 DNA: TGTGCCAGCAGAGTAGCGGGGGGGATAGATACGCAGTATTTT; CDR3 protein: CASRVAGGIDTQYF; J gene: TRBJ2-3; V gene: TRBV12-3/TRBV12-4; D gene: TRBD2; clone size: NA
CDR3 DNA: TGCAGTGCCCGTGAGCAGGGGCGGGGCTACACCTTC; CDR3 protein: CSAREQGRGYTF; J gene: TRBJ1-2; V gene: TRBV20-1; D gene: NA; clone size: NA
CDR3 DNA: TGCAGTGCTGGGCGGGACCGCACAGATACGCAGTATTTT; CDR3 protein: CSAGRDRTDTQYF; J gene: TRBJ2-3; V gene: TRBV20-1; D gene: NA; clone size: NA
CDR3 DNA: TGTGCCACCGGAGGGGAGCTTTTCGGGGGCTACACCTTC; CDR3 protein: CATGGELFGGYTF; J gene: TRBJ1-2; V gene: TRBV10-3; D gene: NA; clone size: NA
CDR3 DNA: TGTGCCAGCAGCACACCCCGCTCCTACGAGCAGTACTTC; CDR3 protein: CASSTPRSYEQYF; J gene: TRBJ2-7; V gene: TRBV7-9; D gene: NA; clone size: few
CDR3 DNA: TGTGCCAGCAGTCCGGTGGGGGGCACAGATACGCAGTATTTT; CDR3 protein: CASSPVGGTDTQYF; J gene: TRBJ2-3; V gene: TRBV2; D gene: NA; clone size: NA
CDR3 DNA: TGTGCCAGCAGTTTTAGGGGGAGCGGAGATGTGCAGTATTTT; CDR3 protein: CASSFRGSGDVQYF; J gene: TRBJ2-3; V gene: TRBV12-3/TRBV12-4; D gene: NA; clone size: many
CDR3 DNA: TGCGCCAGCAGCCCGCTGGGGGGCTTCAATGGCTACACCTTC; CDR3 protein: CASSPLGGFNGYTF; J gene: TRBJ1-2; V gene: TRBV5-1; D gene: NA; clone size: NA
CDR3 DNA: TGTGCCAGCCAAAGTCTACATGCGAACACTGAAGCTTTCTTT; CDR3 protein: CASQSLHANTEAFF; J gene: TRBJ1-1; V gene: TRBV2; D gene: NA; clone size: NA
CDR3 DNA: TGTGCCAGCAGTCCCCCCAGGGACAATAACTCCTACGAGCAGTACTTC; CDR3 protein: CASSPPRDNNSYEQYF; J gene: TRBJ2-7; V gene: TRBV6-5; D gene: NA; clone size: NA
CDR3 DNA: TGTGCCAGCCAAGAAAAGGGGGCTGGGGCCAACGTCCTGACTTTC; CDR3 protein: CASQEKGAGANVLTF; J gene: TRBJ2-6; V gene: TRBV6-5; D gene: NA; clone size: NA
CDR3 DNA: TGTGCCAGCATAAACCCCGGTTTCTCCTACGAGCAGTACTTC; CDR3 protein: CASINPGFSYEQYF; J gene: TRBJ2-7; V gene: TRBV2; D gene: NA; clone size: NA
CDR3 DNA: TGCAGCGTTGGACAGGGCGGCGAGCAGTACTTC; CDR3 protein: CSVGQGGEQYF; J gene: TRBJ2-7; V gene: TRBV29-1; D gene: TRBD1; clone size: few
CDR3 DNA: TGCAGTGCCCCGGAACGGAACGAGCAGTACTTC; CDR3 protein: CSAPERNEQYF; J gene: TRBJ2-7; V gene: TRBV20-1; D gene: NA; clone size: NA
CDR3 DNA: TGCAGTGCCCACAGGACAGGGGGTTACGAGCAGTACTTC; CDR3 protein: CSAHRTGGYEQYF; J gene: TRBJ2-7; V gene: TRBV20-1; D gene: TRBD1; clone size: NA
CDR3 DNA: TGCGCCAGCAGCCATGGGGAACAGGATACGCAGTATTTT; CDR3 protein: CASSHGEQDTQYF; J gene: TRBJ2-3; V gene: TRBV4-1; D gene: NA; clone size: NA
CDR3 DNA: TGTGCCAGCAGCTTAGCTGGGTCAGCGGACAATGAGCAGTTCTTC; CDR3 protein: CASSLAGSADNEQFF; J gene: TRBJ2-1; V gene: TRBV7-9; D gene: NA; clone size: NA
CDR3 DNA: TGCGCCAGCAGCCAAGATCAGGACAGAAATCAGCCCCAGCATTTT; CDR3 protein: CASSQDQDRNQPQHF; J gene: TRBJ1-5; V gene: TRBV4-1; D gene: NA; clone size: NA
CDR3 DNA: TGTGCCAGCACCAGTTTGGGTCCGGGGACCCAGTACTTC; CDR3 protein: CASTSLGPGTQYF; J gene: TRBJ2-5; V gene: TRBV12-3/TRBV12-4; D gene: NA; clone size: many
CDR3 DNA: TGCAGTGCTAATTTTCTAGCGGGGGTTAATGAGCAGTTCTTC; CDR3 protein: CSANFLAGVNEQFF; J gene: TRBJ2-1; V gene: TRBV20-1; D gene: TRBD2; clone size: NA
CDR3 DNA: TGTGCCAGCTCACCTGGGACAGGGAATTCACCCCTCCACTTT; CDR3 protein: CASSPGTGNSPLHF; J gene: TRBJ1-6; V gene: TRBV18; D gene: TRBD1; clone size: NA